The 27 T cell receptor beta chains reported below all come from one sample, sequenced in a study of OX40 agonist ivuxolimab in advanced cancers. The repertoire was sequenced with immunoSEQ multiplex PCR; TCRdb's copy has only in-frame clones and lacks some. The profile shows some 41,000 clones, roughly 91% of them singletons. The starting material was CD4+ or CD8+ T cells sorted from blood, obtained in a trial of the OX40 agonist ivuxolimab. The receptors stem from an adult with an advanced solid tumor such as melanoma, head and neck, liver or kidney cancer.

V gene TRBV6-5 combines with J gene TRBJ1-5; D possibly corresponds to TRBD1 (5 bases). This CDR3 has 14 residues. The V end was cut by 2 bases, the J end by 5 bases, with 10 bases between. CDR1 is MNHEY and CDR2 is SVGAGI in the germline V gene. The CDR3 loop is CASSYRGGDQPQHF. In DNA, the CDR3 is TGTGCCAGCAGTTACCGGGGGGGGGATCAGCCCCAGCATTTT.

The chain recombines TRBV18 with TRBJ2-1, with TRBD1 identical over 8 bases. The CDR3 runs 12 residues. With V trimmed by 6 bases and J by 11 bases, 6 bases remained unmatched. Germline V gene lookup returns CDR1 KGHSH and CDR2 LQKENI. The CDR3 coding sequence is TGTGCCAGCTCCCCGACAGGGGAAAAGCAGTTCTTC. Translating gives CASSPTGEKQFF. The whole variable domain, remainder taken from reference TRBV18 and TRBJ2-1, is NAGVMQNPRHLVRRRGQEARLRCSPMKGHSHVYWYRQLPEEGLKFMVYLQKENIIDESGMPKERFSAEFPKEGPSILRIQQVVRGDSAAYFCASSPTGEKQFFGPGTRLTVL.

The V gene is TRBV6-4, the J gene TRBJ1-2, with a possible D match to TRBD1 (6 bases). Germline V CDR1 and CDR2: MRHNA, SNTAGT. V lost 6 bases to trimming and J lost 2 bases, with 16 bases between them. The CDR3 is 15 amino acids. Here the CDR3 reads CASSQYPTGNYGYTF. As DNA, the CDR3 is TGTGCCAGCAGCCAGTATCCTACAGGGAACTATGGCTACACCTTC.

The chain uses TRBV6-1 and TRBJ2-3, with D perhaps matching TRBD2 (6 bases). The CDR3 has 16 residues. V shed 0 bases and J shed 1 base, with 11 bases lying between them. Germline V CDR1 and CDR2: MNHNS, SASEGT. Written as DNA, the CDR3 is TGTGCCAGCAGTGAAGCTCAGTGGGGGGGCACAGATACGCAGTATTTT. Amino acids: CASSEAQWGGTDTQYF.

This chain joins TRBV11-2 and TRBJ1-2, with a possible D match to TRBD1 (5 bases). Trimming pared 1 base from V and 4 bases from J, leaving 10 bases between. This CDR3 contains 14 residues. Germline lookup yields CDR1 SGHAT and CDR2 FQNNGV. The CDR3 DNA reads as TGTGCCAGCAGCTTAGCCCAGGGAGGCTATGGCTACACCTTC. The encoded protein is CASSLAQGGYGYTF.

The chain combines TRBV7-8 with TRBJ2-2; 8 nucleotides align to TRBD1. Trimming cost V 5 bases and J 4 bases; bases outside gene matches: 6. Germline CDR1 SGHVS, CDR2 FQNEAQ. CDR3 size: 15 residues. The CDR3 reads CASSGGTGFTGELFF. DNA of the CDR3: TGTGCCAGCAGCGGCGGGACAGGCTTCACCGGGGAGCTGTTTTTT.

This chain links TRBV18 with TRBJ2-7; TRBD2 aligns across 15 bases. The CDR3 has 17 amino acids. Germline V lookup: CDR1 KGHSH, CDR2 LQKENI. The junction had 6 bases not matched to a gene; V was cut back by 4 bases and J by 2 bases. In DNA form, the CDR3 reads TGTGCCAGCTCACGGACTAGCGGGGGGGCGGAGGCCTACGAGCAGTACTTC. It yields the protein CASSRTSGGAEAYEQYF.

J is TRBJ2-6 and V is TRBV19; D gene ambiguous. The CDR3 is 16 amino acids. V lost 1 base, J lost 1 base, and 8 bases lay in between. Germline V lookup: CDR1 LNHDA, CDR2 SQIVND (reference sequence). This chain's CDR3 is CASSIVASSGANVLTF. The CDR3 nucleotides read TGTGCCAGTAGTATAGTGGCTTCATCTGGGGCCAACGTCCTGACTTTC.

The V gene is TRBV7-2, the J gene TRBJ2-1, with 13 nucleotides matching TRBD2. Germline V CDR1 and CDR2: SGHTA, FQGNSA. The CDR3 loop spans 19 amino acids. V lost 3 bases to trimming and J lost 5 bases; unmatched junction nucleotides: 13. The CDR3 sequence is CASSFSPTSTSGGNNEQFF. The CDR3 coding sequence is TGTGCCAGCAGCTTTTCCCCGACCTCGACTAGCGGGGGGAACAATGAGCAGTTCTTC.

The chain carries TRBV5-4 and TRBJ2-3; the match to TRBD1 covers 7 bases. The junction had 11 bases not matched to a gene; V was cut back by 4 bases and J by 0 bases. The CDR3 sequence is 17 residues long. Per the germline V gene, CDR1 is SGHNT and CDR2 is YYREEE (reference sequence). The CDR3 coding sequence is TGTGCCAGCAGCCAGGGGGTAGGGGGTCTTAGCACAGATACGCAGTATTTT. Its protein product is CASSQGVGGLSTDTQYF.

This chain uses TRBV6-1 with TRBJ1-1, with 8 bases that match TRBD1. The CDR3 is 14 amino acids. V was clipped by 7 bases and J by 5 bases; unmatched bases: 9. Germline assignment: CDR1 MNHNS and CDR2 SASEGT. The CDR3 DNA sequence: TGTGCCAGCACAGAGGACAGGGCTGGGACTGAAGCTTTCTTT. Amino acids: CASTEDRAGTEAFF.

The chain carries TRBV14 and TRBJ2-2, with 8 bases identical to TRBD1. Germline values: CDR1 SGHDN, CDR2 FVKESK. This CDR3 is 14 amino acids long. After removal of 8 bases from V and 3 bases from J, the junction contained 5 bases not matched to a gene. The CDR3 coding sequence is TGTGCCAGCCTGACAGGGGAGTACACCGGGGAGCTGTTTTTT. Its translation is CASLTGEYTGELFF.

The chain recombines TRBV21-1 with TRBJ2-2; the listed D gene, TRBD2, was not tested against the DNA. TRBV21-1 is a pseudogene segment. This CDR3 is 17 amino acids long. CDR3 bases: TGTGCCAGCAGCAAAGCGGCTAGTGGGGGGGCCGACGGGGAGCTGTTTTTT. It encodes CASSKAASGGADGELFF.

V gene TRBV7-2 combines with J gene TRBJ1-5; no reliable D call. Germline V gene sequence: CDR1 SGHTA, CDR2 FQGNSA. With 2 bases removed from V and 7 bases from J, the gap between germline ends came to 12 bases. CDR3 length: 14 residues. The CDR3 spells CASSLYPIQQPQHF. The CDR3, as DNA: TGTGCCAGCAGCTTATACCCAATCCAGCAGCCCCAGCATTTT.

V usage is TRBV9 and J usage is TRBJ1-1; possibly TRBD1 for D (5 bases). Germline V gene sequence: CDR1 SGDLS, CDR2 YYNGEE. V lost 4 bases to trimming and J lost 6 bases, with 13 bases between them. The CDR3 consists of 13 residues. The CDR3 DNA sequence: TGTGCCAGCAGCCTTAGTGGGGGACCTGAAGCTTTCTTT. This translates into CASSLSGGPEAFF.

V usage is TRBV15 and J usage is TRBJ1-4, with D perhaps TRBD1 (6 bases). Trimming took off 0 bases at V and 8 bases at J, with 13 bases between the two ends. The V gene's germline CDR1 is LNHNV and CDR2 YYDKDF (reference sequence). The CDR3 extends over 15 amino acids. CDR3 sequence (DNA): TGTGCCACCAGCAGAGATCCGGGGGCGGGGGAAAAACTGTTTTTT. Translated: CATSRDPGAGEKLFF.

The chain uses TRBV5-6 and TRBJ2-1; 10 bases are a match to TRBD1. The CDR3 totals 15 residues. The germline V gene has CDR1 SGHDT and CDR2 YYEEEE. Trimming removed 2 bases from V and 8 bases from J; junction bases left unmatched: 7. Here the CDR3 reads CASSFWTGGVDEQFF. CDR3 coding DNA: TGTGCCAGCAGCTTTTGGACAGGGGGAGTGGATGAGCAGTTCTTC.

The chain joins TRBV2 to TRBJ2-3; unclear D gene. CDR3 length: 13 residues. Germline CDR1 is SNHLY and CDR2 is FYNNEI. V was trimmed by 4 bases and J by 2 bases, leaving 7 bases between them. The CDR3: CASSATYTDTQYF. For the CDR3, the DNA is TGTGCCAGCAGTGCGACTTACACAGATACGCAGTATTTT. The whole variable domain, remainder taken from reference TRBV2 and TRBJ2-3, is EPEVTQTPSHQVTQMGQEVILRCVPISNHLYFYWYRQILGQKVEFLVSFYNNEISEKSEIFDDQFSVERPDGSNFTLKIRSTKLEDSAMYFCASSATYTDTQYFGPGTRLTVL.

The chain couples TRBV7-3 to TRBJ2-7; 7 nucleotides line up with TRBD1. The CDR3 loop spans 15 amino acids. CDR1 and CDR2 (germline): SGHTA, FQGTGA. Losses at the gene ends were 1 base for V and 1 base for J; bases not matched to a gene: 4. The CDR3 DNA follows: TGTGCCAGCAGCTTAATGGGGACAGATTCCTACGAGCAGTACTTC. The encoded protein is CASSLMGTDSYEQYF.

The chain's CDR3 is CASGWGGSTDTQYF. Written as DNA, the CDR3 is TGTGCCAGCGGGTGGGGGGGAAGCACAGATACGCAGTATTTT. V gene TRBV2 combines with J gene TRBJ2-3, with 7 nucleotides matching TRBD2. The CDR3 consists of 14 residues. Germline values: CDR1 SNHLY, CDR2 FYNNEI. The V and J ends lost 8 bases and 0 bases, in that order; junction bases with no gene match: 5.

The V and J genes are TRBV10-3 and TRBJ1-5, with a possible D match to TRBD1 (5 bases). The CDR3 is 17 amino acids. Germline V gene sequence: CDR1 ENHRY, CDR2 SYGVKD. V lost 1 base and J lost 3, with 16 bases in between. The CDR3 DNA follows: TGTGCCATCAGTGAGTTCGGACGGGAAGGGGACAATCAGCCCCAGCATTTT. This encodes CAISEFGREGDNQPQHF.

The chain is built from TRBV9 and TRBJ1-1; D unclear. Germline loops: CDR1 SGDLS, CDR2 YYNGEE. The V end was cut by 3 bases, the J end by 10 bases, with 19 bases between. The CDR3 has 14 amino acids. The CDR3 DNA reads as TGTGCCAGCAGCGCCCTCGAGGGTGGGGATAGAGCTTTCTTT. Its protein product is CASSALEGGDRAFF.

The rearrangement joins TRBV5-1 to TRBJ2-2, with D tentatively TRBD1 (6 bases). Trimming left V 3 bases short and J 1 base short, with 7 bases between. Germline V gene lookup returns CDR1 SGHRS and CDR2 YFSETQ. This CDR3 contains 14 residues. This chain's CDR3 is CASSWGQNTGELFF. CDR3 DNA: TGCGCCAGCAGCTGGGGGCAGAACACCGGGGAGCTGTTTTTT.

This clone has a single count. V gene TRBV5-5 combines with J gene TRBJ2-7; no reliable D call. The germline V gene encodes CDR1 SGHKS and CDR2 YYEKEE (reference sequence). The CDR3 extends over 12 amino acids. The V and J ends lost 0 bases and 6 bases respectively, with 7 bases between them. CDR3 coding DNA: TGTGCCAGCAGCTTGGAAGCAAGCGAGCAGTACTTC. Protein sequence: CASSLEASEQYF.

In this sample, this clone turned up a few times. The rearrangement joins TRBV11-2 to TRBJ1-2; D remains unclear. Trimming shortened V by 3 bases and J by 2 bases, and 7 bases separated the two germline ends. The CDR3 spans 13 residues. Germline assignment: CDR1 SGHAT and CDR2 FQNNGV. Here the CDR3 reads CASSFGGNYGYTF. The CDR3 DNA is TGTGCCAGCAGCTTTGGCGGAAACTATGGCTACACCTTC. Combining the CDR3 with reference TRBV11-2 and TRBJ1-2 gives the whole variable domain EAGVAQSPRYKIIEKRQSVAFWCNPISGHATLYWYQQILGQGPKLLIQFQNNGVVDDSQLPKDRFSAERLKGVDSTLKIQPAKLEDSAVYLCASSFGGNYGYTFGSGTRLTVV.

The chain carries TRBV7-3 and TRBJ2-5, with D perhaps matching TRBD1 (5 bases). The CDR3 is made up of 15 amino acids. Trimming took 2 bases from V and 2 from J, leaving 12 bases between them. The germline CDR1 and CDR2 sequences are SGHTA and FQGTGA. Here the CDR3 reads CASSLSAGSQETQYF. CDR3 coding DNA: TGTGCCAGCAGCTTATCGGCAGGGTCGCAAGAGACCCAGTACTTC.

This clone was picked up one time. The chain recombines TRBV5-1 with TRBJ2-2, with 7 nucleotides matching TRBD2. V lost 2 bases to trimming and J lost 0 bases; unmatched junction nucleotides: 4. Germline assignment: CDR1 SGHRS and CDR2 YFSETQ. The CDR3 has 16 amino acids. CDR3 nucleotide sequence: TGCGCCAGCAGCTTCCTCACTAGCGCGAACACCGGGGAGCTGTTTTTT. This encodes CASSFLTSANTGELFF.